Listed below are T cell receptor beta chains from one sample, sequenced in a study of human T cells and chemical hapten exposure. One entry per CDR3 protein results from TCRdb running MiXCR on the RACE reads. The sample records approximately 100,000 distinct CDR3 sequences, roughly 12% being singletons. The sequencing used whole blood, collected in connection with sensitization to the hapten diphenylcyclopropenone (DPC). These receptors were collected from a woman aged 45-60 years with alopecia areata. Some clones in this sample may be carry-over from other donors' samples. Both conserved end residues are part of each CDR3. The order of the fields is clone size, V gene, D gene, J gene, CDR3 DNA, CDR3 protein. D genes are given only for firm matches. Part of the rows lack a size; the others show once, few, many or a class for expanded clones.

>few|TRBV18|NA|TRBJ1-4
TGTGCCAGCTCACCGAGACCCGTGGAGGAAAAACTGTTTTTT
CASSPRPVEEKLFF
>NA|TRBV7-8|TRBD2|TRBJ2-3
TGTGCCAGCAGCTCGGCGCGGGGGGCGAATATGAATACGCAGTATTTT
CASSSARGANMNTQYF
>NA|TRBV29-1|TRBD2|TRBJ2-1
TGCAGCGTTGACGGTAGCGGGGGGACGAATGAGCAGTTCTTC
CSVDGSGGTNEQFF
>many|TRBV20-1|NA|TRBJ1-6
TGCAGTGCCTGGGGGCCTCCAGGGACTTTTTCACCCCTCCACTTT
CSAWGPPGTFSPLHF
>many|TRBV7-2|NA|TRBJ1-5
TGTGCCAGCAGCTTAGAATGGAGGTCGGGGCAGCCCCAGCATTTT
CASSLEWRSGQPQHF
>many|TRBV2|TRBD1|TRBJ1-1
TGTGCCAGCAGTTATCAGGGGGGGGTTAACACTGAAGCTTTCTTT
CASSYQGGVNTEAFF
>many|TRBV5-1|NA|TRBJ2-2
TGCGCCAGTCAGGGATTTTCCAACTCCGGGGAGCTGTTTTTT
CASQGFSNSGELFF
>few|TRBV4-1|NA|TRBJ2-2
TGCGCCAGCAGCCAAGATCCCGGACTCGACACCGGGGAGCTGTTTTTT
CASSQDPGLDTGELFF
>many|TRBV12-3/TRBV12-4|TRBD1|TRBJ2-7
TGTGCCAGCAGGGTACAGGGGGCGAGCTACGAGCAGTACTTC
CASRVQGASYEQYF
>few|TRBV19|NA|TRBJ1-2
TGTGCCAGTAGTCCGGCAGTGAGTCCTAACTATGGCTACACCTTC
CASSPAVSPNYGYTF
>NA|TRBV10-3|NA|TRBJ1-5
TGTGCCATCAGTGGGGGTGTCAATCAGCCCCAGCATTTT
CAISGGVNQPQHF
>NA|TRBV21-1|NA|TRBJ1-2
TGTGCCAGCAGGCTGGGCCCTCCGGGGTACTTC
CASRLGPPGYF
>few|TRBV12-3/TRBV12-4|NA|TRBJ2-5
TGTGCCAGCAGCCTATCGACTATCAAGACCCAGTACTTC
CASSLSTIKTQYF
>NA|TRBV18|NA|TRBJ1-1
TGTGCCAGCTCACCACCCCTGTCCGGGTTGGGCACTGAAGCTTTCTTT
CASSPPLSGLGTEAFF
>NA|TRBV9|NA|TRBJ1-1
TGTGCCAGCAGCGGGGCAGTTTTGAACACTGAAGCTTTCTTT
CASSGAVLNTEAFF
>NA|TRBV11-2|NA|TRBJ1-3
TGTGCCAGCAGCTTAGATGGACTACGGGCTGGAAACACCATATATTTT
CASSLDGLRAGNTIYF
>NA|TRBV10-3|NA|TRBJ1-6
TGTGCCATCAGGGCCGGTAATTCACCCCTCCACTTT
CAIRAGNSPLHF
>many|TRBV5-1|NA|TRBJ2-5
TGCGCCAGCAGCGACAACCCAGGGACAACCCAAGAGACCCAGTACTTC
CASSDNPGTTQETQYF
>NA|TRBV10-1|NA|TRBJ1-1
TGCGCCAGCAGTGAACAGATTAACACTGAAGCTTTCTTT
CASSEQINTEAFF
>NA|TRBV20-1|NA|TRBJ2-1
TGCAGTGCCCGCCGGGCGCGGATCAATGAGCAGTTCTTC
CSARRARINEQFF